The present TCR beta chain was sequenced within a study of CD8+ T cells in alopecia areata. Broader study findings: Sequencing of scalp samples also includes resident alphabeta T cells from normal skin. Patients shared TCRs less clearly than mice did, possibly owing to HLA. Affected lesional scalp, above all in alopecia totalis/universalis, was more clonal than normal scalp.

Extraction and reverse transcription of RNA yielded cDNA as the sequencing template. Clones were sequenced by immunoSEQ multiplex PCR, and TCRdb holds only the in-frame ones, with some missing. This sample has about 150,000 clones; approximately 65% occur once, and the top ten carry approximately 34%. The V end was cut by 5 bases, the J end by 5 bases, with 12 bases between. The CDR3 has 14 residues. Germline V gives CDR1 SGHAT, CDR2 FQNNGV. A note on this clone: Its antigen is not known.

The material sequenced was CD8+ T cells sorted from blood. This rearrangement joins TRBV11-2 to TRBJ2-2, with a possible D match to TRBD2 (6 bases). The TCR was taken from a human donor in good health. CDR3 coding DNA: TGTGCCAGCAGCCTTAGCGGCGGGACCGGGGAGCTGTTTTTT. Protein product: CASSLSGGTGELFF. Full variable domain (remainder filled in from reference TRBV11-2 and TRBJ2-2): EAGVAQSPRYKIIEKRQSVAFWCNPISGHATLYWYQQILGQGPKLLIQFQNNGVVDDSQLPKDRFSAERLKGVDSTLKIQPAKLEDSAVYLCASSLSGGTGELFFGEGSRLTVL.